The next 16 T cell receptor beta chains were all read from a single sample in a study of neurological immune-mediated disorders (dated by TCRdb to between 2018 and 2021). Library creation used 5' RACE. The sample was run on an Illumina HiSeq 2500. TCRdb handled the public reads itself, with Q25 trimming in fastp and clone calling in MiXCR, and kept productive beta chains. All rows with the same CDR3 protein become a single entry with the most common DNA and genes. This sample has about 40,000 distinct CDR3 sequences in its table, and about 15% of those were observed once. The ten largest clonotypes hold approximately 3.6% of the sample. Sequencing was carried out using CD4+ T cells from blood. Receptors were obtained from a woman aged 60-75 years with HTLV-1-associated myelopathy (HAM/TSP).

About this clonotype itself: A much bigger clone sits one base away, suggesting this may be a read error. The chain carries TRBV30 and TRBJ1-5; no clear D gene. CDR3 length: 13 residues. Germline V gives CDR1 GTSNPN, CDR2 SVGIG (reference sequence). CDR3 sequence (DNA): TGTGCCTGTAATAAGGGTAGCAATCAGACCCAGCATTTT. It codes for CACNKGSNQTQHF.

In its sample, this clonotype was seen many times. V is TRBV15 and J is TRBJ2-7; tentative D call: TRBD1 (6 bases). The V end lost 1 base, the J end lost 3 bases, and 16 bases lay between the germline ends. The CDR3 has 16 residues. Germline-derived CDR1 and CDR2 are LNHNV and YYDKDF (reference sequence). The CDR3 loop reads CATSRGGGRARYEQYF. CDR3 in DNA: TGTGCCACCAGCAGAGGTGGGGGCAGGGCCCGCTACGAGCAGTACTTC.

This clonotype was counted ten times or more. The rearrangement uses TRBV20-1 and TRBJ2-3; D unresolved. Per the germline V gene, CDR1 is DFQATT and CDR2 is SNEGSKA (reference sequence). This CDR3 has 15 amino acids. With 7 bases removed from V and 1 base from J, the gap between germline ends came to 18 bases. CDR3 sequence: CSVYTPRQGTDTQYF. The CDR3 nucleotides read TGCAGTGTATACACCCCTCGGCAGGGCACAGATACGCAGTATTTT.

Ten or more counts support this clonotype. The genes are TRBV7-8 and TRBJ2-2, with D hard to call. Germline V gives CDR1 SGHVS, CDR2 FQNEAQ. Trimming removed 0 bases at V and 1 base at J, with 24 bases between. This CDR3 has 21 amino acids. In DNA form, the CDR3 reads TGTGCCAGCAGCTTAGCGCTAAGGCTAAACCTAGTCGGGCGGAACACCGGGGAGCTGTTTTTT. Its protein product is CASSLALRLNLVGRNTGELFF.

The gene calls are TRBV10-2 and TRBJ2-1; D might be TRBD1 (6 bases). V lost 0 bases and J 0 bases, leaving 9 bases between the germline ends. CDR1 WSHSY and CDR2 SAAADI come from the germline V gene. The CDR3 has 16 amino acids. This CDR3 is CASSESKGGSYNEQFF. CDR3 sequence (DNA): TGCGCCAGCAGTGAGTCGAAAGGGGGCTCCTACAATGAGCAGTTCTTC.

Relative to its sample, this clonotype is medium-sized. The CDR3 coding sequence is TGTGCCAGCAGCCGCGACAGGGGGCGAGGTGAAGAGACCCAGTACTTC. This gives the protein CASSRDRGRGEETQYF. The rearrangement links TRBV3-1 to TRBJ2-5, with TRBD1 identical over 10 bases. Per the germline V gene, CDR1 is LGHDT and CDR2 is YNNKEL (reference sequence). This CDR3 is built from 16 residues. Trimming removed 4 bases from V and 3 bases from J; junction bases left unmatched: 8.

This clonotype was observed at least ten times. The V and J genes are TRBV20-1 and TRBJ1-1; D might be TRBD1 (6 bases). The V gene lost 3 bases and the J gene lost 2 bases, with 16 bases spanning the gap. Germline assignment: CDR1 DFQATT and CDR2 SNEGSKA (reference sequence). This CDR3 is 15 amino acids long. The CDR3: CSASSPRGTNTEAFF. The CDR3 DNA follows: TGCAGTGCTAGCTCGCCCAGGGGAACCAACACTGAAGCTTTCTTT.

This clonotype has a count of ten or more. CDR3 nucleotide sequence: TGCAGTGCTAGAGAAGAGGGCCCCGTTGTCCCCTATAATTCACCCCTCCACTTT. The encoded protein is CSAREEGPVVPYNSPLHF. The V and J genes are TRBV20-1 and TRBJ1-6, with D hard to call. Trimming pared 0 bases from V and 2 bases from J, leaving 17 bases between. This CDR3 spans 18 amino acids. The germline CDR1 and CDR2 sequences are DFQATT and SNEGSKA (reference sequence).

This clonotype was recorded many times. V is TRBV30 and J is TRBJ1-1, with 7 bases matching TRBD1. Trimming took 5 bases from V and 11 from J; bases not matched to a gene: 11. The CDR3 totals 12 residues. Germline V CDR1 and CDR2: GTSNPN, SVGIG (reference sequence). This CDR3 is CAWARTGVGAFF. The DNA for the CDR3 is TGTGCCTGGGCCCGGACAGGAGTTGGTGCTTTCTTT.

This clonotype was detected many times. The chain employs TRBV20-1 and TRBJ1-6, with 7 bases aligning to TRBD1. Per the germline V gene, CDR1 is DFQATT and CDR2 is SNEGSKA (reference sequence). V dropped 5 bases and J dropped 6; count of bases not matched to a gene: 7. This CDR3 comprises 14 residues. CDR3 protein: CSASLGQFNSPLHF. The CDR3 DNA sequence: TGCAGTGCTTCCCTGGGACAGTTTAATTCACCCCTCCACTTT.

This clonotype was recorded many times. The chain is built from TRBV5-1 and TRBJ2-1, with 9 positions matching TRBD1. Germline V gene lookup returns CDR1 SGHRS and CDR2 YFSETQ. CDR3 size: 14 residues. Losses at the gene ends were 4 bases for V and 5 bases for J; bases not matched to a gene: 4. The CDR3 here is CASSDRGADNEQFF. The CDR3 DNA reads TGCGCCAGCAGCGACAGGGGGGCGGACAATGAGCAGTTCTTC.

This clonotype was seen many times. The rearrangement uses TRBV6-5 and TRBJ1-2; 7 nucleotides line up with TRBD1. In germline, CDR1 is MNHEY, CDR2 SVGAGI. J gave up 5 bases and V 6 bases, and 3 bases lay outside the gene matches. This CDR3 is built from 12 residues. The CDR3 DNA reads TGTGCCAGCAGGAGGACAGGATATGGCTACACCTTC. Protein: CASRRTGYGYTF.

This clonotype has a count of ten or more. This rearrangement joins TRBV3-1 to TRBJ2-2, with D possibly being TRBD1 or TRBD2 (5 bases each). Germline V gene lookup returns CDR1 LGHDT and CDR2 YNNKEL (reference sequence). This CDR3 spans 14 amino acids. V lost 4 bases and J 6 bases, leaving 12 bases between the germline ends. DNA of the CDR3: TGTGCCAGCAGCCGCCGGGGCCCCGCCGGGGAGCTGTTTTTT. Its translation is CASSRRGPAGELFF.

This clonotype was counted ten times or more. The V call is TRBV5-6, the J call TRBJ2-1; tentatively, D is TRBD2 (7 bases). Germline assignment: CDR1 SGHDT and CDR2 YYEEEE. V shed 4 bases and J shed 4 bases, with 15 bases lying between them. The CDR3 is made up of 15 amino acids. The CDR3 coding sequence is TGTGCCAGCAGCCCGGGAGCGGGGACATACAATGAGCAGTTCTTC. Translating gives CASSPGAGTYNEQFF.

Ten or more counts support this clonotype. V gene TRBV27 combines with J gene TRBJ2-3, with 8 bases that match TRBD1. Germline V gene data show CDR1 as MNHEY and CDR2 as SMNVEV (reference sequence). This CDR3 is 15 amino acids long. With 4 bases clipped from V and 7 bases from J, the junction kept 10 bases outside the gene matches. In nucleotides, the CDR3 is TGTGCCAGCAGTTGGACCTGGCAGGGGGCGAATACGCAGTATTTT. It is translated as CASSWTWQGANTQYF.

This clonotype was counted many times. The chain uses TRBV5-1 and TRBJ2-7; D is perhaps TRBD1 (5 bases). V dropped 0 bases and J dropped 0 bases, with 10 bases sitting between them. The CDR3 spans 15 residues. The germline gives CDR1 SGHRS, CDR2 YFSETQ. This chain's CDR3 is CASSLGGYSSYEQYF. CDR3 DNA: TGCGCCAGCAGCTTGGGGGGCTATAGCTCCTACGAGCAGTACTTC.